This TCR beta chain originates from a study of tumor-infiltrating lymphocytes in primary liver carcinoma. Turning to the study itself: The patients, men and women alike, were aged 30 to 69 years. Study results and caveats: Among the pair types, tumor region pairs showed more overlap than tumor-adjacent and tumor-blood pairs.

The tissue used was unsorted bulk material of about 17-33 mg. RNA and DNA were co-extracted from it with the AllPrep DNA/RNA mini kit. These patients lived with chronic HBV infection and had never been treated. A primer in the constant region served to generate TCR beta cDNA from approximately 460 ng of total RNA. For TCR beta, libraries were produced by three nested multiplex PCR rounds using slightly modified ARM-PCR. Both of the initial two PCR rounds ran for nine to ten cycles and employed TRBV1-TRBV30 forward primers alongside a C-beta reverse primer. TCRdb redid the calling of the multiplex PCR reads with MiXCR, one entry per CDR3 protein. The sample has over 100,000 distinct CDR3 sequences; around 70% are singletons. Trimming pared 2 bases from V and 0 bases from J, leaving 12 bases between. The CDR3 extends over 16 amino acids. The germline CDR1 and CDR2 sequences are SGHAT and FQNNGV. Sample share makes this clonotype medium-sized. No antigen is known for it.

The source is a woman aged 55 to 70 with primary liver carcinoma and hepatitis B virus infection. The sequencing sample was made of tumor-adjacent normal liver tissue. The genes are TRBV11-2 and TRBJ2-3, with D maybe TRBD2 (6 bases). Here the CDR3 DNA reads TGTGCCAGCAGCTTATCCGGAGGGACTAGCACAGATACGCAGTATTTT. Its protein is CASSLSGGTSTDTQYF.